The clone carrying this T cell receptor (beta chain) has at least ten counts. The antigen is not known. The use of genomic DNA as template underpinned the TCR beta VDJ and CDR3 profiling. A single record per CDR3 protein comes from TCRdb applying MiXCR to the reads. The sample records 100,000 to 150,000 distinct CDR3 sequences, over 30% being singletons. These data come from a study of CD8+CD57+ T cells in acquired aplastic anemia. Study observations and caveats: There were over 25 CD8+ CDR3 sequences that occurred in both patients and controls.

By flow cytometry, patients selected for sequencing had shown an expansion of CD8+CD57+ cells. Germline values: CDR1 DFQATT, CDR2 SNEGSKA (reference sequence). The CDR3 totals 12 residues. Trimming removed 6 bases from V and 3 bases from J, with 12 bases in between. Specimen: sorted CD4+, CD8+, or CD8+CD57+ T cells (not recorded which) from PBMCs. The TCR originated in a human donor with aplastic anemia. This chain links TRBV20-1 with TRBJ2-7, with D possibly TRBD1 on 6 matching bases. The CDR3 loop reads CSATRDIYEQYF. The CDR3, as DNA: TGCAGTGCCACCCGGGACATCTACGAGCAGTACTTC.